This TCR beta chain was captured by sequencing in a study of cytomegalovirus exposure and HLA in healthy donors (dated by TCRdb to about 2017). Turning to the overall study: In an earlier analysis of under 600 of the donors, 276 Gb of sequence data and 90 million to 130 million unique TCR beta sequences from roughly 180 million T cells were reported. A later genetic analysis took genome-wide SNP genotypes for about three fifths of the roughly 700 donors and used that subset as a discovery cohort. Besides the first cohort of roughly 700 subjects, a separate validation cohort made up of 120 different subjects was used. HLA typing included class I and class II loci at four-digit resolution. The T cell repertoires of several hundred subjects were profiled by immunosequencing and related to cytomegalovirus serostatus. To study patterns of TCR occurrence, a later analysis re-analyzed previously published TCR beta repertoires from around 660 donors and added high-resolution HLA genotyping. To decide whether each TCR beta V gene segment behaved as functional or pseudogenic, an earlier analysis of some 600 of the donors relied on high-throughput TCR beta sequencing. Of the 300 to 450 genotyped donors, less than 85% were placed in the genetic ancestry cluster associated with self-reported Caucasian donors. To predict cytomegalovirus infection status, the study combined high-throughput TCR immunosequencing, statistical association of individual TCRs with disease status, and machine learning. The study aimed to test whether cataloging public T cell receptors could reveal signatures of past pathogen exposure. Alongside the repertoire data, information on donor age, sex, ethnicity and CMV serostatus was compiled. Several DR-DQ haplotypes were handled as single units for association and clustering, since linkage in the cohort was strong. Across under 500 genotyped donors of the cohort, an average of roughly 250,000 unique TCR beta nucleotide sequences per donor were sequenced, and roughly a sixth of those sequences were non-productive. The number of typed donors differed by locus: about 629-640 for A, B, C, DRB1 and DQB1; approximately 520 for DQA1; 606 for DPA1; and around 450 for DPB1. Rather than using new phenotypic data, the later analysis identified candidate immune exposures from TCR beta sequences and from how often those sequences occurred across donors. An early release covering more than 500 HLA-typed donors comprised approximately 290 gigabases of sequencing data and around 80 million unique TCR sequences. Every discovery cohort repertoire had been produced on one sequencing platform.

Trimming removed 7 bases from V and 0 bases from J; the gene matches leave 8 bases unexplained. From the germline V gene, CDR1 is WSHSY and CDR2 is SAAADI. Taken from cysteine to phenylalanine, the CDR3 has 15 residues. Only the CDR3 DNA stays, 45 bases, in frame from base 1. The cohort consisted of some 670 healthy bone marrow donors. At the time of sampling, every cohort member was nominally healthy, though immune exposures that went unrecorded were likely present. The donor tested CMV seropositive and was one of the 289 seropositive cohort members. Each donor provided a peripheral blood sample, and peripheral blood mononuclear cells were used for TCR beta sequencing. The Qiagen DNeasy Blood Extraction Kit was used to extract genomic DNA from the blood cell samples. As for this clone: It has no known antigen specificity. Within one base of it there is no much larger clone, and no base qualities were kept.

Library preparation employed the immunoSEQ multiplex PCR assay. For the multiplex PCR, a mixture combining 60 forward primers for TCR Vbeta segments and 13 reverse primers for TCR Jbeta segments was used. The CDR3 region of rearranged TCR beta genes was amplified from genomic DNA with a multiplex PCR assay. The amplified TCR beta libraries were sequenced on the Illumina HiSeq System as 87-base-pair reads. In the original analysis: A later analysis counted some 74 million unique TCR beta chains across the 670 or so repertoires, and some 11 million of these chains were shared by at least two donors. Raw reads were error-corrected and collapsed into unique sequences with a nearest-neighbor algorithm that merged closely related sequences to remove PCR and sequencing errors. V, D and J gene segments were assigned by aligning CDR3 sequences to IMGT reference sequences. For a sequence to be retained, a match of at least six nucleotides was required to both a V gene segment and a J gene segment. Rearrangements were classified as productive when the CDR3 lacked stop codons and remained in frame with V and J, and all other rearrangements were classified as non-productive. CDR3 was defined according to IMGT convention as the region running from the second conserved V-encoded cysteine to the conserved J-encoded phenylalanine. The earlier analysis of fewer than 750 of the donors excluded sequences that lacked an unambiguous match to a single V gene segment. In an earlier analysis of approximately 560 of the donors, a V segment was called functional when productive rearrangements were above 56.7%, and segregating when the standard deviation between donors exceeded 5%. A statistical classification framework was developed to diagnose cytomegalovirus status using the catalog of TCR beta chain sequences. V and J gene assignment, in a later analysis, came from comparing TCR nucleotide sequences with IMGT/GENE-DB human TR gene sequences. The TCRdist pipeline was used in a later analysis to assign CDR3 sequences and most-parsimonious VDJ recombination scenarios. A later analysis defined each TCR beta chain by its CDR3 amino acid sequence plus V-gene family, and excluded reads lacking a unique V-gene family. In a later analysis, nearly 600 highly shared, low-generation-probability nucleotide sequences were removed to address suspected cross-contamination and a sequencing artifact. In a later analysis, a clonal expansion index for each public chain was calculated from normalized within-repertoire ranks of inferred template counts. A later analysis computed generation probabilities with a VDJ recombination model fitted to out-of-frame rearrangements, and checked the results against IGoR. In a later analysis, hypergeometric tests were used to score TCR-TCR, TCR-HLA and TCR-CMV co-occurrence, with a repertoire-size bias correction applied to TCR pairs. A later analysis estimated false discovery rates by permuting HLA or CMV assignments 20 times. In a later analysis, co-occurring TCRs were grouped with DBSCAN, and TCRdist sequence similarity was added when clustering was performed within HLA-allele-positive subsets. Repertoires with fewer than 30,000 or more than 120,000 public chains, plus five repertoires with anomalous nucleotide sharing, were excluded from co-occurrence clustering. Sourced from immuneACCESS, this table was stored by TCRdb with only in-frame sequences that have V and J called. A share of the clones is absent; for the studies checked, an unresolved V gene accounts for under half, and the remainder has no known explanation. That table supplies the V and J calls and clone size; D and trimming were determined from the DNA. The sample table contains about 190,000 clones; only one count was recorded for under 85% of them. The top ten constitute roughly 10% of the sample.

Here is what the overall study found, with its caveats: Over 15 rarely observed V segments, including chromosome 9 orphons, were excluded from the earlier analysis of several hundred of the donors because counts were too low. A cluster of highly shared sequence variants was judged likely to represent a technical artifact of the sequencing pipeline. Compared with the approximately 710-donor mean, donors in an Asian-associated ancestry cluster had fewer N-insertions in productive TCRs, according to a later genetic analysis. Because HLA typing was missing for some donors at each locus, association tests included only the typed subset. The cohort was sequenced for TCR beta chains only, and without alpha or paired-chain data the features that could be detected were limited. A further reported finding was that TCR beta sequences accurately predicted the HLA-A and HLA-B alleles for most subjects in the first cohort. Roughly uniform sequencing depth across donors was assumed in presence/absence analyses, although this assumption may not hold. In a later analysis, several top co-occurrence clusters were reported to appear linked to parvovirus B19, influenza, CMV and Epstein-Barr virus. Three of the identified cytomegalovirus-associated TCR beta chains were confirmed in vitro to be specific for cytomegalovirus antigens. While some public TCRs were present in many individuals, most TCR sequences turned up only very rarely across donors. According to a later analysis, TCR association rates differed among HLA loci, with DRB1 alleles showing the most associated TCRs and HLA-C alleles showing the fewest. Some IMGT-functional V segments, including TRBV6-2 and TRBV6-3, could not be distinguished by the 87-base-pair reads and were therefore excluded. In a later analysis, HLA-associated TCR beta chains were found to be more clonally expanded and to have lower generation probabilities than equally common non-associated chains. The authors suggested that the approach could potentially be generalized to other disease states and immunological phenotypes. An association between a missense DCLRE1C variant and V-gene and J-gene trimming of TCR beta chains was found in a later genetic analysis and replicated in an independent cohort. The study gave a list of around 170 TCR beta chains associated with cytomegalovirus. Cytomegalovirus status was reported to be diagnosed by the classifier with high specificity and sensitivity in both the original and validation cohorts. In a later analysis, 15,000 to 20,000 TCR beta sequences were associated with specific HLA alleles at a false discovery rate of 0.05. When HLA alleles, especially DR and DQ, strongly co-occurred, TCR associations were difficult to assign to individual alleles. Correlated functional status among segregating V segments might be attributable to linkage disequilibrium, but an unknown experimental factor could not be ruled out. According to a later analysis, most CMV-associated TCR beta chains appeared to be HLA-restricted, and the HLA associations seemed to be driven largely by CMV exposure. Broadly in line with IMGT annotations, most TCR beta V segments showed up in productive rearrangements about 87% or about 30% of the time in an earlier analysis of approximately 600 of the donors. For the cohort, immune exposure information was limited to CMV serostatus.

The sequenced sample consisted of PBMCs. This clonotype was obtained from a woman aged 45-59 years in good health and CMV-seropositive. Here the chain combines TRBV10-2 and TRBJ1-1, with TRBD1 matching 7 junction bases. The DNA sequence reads TGCGCCAGCAATGCGAGGGACAGAATGAACACTGAAGCTTTCTTT. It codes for CASNARDRMNTEAFF.